Listed below are T cell receptor beta chains from one sample, sequenced in a study of blood T cell repertoires in COVID-19. Using immunoSEQ multiplex PCR, the repertoire was profiled, and TCRdb retains in-frame clones only, with some absent. The table has about 150,000 clones, approximately 88% seen once. Sequenced: peripheral blood. The receptor source for this set is an older woman with acute or convalescent COVID-19. CDR3s include the opening cysteine and the closing phenylalanine or tryptophan. D genes are given only for firm matches. The listing skips clone size in some rows; elsewhere it reads once, few, many or a size class.

cdr3_aa	cdr3_nt	j_call	clone_size	v_call	d_call
CASSFQDGGQPQHF	TGCGCCAGCAGCTTTCAGGACGGGGGTCAGCCCCAGCATTTT	TRBJ1-5	once	TRBV5-1	NA
CASSYRGTGAYEQYF	TGTGCCAGCAGTTACAGAGGGACAGGAGCCTACGAGCAGTACTTC	TRBJ2-7	NA	TRBV6-2/TRBV6-3	TRBD1
CASSSSSKETQYF	TGTGCCAGCAGCTCTTCCAGTAAAGAGACCCAGTACTTC	TRBJ2-5	NA	TRBV11-3	NA
CASSQEGSSPLHF	TGTGCCAGCAGCCAAGAAGGGAGTTCACCCCTCCACTTT	TRBJ1-6	few	TRBV14	NA
CASSSSTSLAYNEQFF	TGTGCCAGCAGCTCATCCACTAGCTTGGCCTACAATGAGCAGTTCTTC	TRBJ2-1	NA	TRBV11-2	NA
CASSYGQTNYGYTF	TGTGCCAGCAGTTACGGACAGACTAACTATGGCTACACCTTC	TRBJ1-2	NA	TRBV6-5	NA
CASSLRGRVNTEAFF	TGTGCCAGCAGCTTAAGGGGCCGGGTCAACACTGAAGCTTTCTTT	TRBJ1-1	once	TRBV11-2	NA
CASSLKGQSRPSYEQYF	TGTGCCAGCAGTTTAAAAGGACAGTCCAGGCCGTCCTACGAGCAGTACTTC	TRBJ2-7	NA	TRBV27	NA
CASSPRQGIDNEQFF	TGTGCCAGCAGCCCTAGACAGGGGATCGACAATGAGCAGTTCTTC	TRBJ2-1	once	TRBV5-4	TRBD1
CASSYSFQGGQPQHF	TGTGCCAGCAGTTACTCGTTTCAGGGGGGTCAGCCCCAGCATTTT	TRBJ1-5	NA	TRBV6-5	TRBD1
CASKPGLTTDTQYF	TGCGCCAGCAAGCCGGGACTCACCACAGATACGCAGTATTTT	TRBJ2-3	NA	TRBV10-2	NA
CSASHAGDYGYTF	TGCAGTGCTAGTCACGCAGGGGATTATGGCTACACCTTC	TRBJ1-2	NA	TRBV20-1	NA
CASSHRRSEQFF	TGTGCCAGCAGTCACCGTAGGAGTGAGCAGTTCTTC	TRBJ2-1	few	TRBV6-2/TRBV6-3	NA
CASSLALHTPYNEQFF	TGTGCCAGCAGCTTAGCGCTGCATACTCCCTACAATGAGCAGTTCTTC	TRBJ2-1	NA	TRBV7-2	NA
CSAIEDRGNQPQHF	TGCAGTGCTATTGAGGACAGGGGGAATCAGCCCCAGCATTTT	TRBJ1-5	NA	TRBV20-1	TRBD1
CASSVGLPGATIYF	TGTGCCAGCAGTGTGGGCCTTCCTGGGGCCACCATATATTTT	TRBJ1-3	NA	TRBV2	NA
CASTGTSQVYGYTF	TGTGCCAGCACCGGGACATCCCAGGTTTACGGCTACACCTTC	TRBJ1-2	few	TRBV27	NA
CASSVGGRQGDYEQYF	TGCGCCAGCAGTGTGGGAGGGAGACAGGGGGACTACGAGCAGTACTTC	TRBJ2-7	NA	TRBV5-1	TRBD1
CAWRAANTEAFF	TGTGCCTGGAGGGCTGCGAACACTGAAGCTTTCTTT	TRBJ1-1	NA	TRBV30	NA
CSVAEGNTDTQYF	TGCAGCGTTGCAGAGGGCAACACAGATACGCAGTATTTT	TRBJ2-3	NA	TRBV29-1	NA
CASTDSPRQTQYF	TGTGCCAGTACTGATTCCCCCCGTCAGACCCAGTACTTC	TRBJ2-5	NA	TRBV28	NA
CASSLDDRYNSPLHF	TGTGCCAGCAGCTTAGATGACAGGTATAATTCACCCCTCCACTTT	TRBJ1-6	few	TRBV11-2	NA
CASSSQGSGELFF	TGTGCCAGCAGCTCCCAGGGCTCCGGGGAGCTGTTTTTT	TRBJ2-2	NA	TRBV5-4	NA
CATSRNRGVADTQYF	TGTGCCACCAGCAGGAATCGGGGAGTCGCAGATACGCAGTATTTT	TRBJ2-3	NA	TRBV15	NA
CASSLARGSSYNEQFF	TGTGCCAGCAGCTTAGCGCGGGGGTCCTCCTACAATGAGCAGTTCTTC	TRBJ2-1	NA	TRBV7-2	TRBD2
CASSLAREASYEQYF	TGTGCCAGCAGCTTAGCACGGGAAGCCTCGTACGAGCAGTACTTC	TRBJ2-7	NA	TRBV7-2	NA
CASSQGQGSNTEAFF	TGCGCCAGCAGCCAAGGACAGGGTTCGAACACTGAAGCTTTCTTT	TRBJ1-1	NA	TRBV4-3	TRBD1
CSARRYNEQFF	TGCAGCGCTAGGAGATACAATGAGCAGTTCTTC	TRBJ2-1	NA	TRBV20-1	NA
CASSATELGGNTEAFF	TGTGCCAGCAGTGCCACAGAGTTGGGGGGGAACACTGAAGCTTTCTTT	TRBJ1-1	few	TRBV6-1	NA
CASSVDRAYNEQFF	TGTGCCAGCAGCGTTGACAGGGCCTACAATGAGCAGTTCTTC	TRBJ2-1	NA	TRBV7-9	TRBD1
CASSLTSGGNNEQFF	TGTGCCAGCAGCTTGACTAGCGGGGGGAATAATGAGCAGTTCTTC	TRBJ2-1	NA	TRBV7-2	TRBD2
CASSLRAGSSYEQYF	TGTGCCAGCAGCTTGAGAGCGGGCAGCTCCTACGAGCAGTACTTC	TRBJ2-7	NA	TRBV7-9	NA
CASSPRAPGYYEQYF	TGTGCCAGCAGCCCAAGGGCCCCGGGATACTACGAGCAGTACTTC	TRBJ2-7	NA	TRBV7-2	NA
CSASSRGPYGYTF	TGCAGCGCCTCTAGCCGCGGCCCCTATGGCTACACCTTC	TRBJ1-2	NA	TRBV29-1	NA
CASSFPPTGLPYEQYF	TGTGCCAGTAGTTTCCCTCCGACAGGCCTCCCCTACGAGCAGTACTTC	TRBJ2-7	NA	TRBV19	NA
CASSFGENYGYTF	TGTGCCAGCAGCTTCGGGGAAAACTATGGCTACACCTTC	TRBJ1-2	NA	TRBV3-1/TRBV3-2	NA
CATSRREGRTDTQYF	TGTGCCACCAGCAGGAGGGAGGGGCGGACAGATACGCAGTATTTT	TRBJ2-3	once	TRBV15	TRBD2
CSVPKQGTKDEQYF	TGCAGCGTGCCGAAACAGGGGACGAAGGACGAGCAGTACTTC	TRBJ2-7	NA	TRBV29-1	TRBD1
CASIWGHVSEAFF	TGTGCCAGCATTTGGGGACATGTTTCTGAAGCTTTCTTT	TRBJ1-1	NA	TRBV28	NA
CASSFNYEQYF	TGTGCCAGCAGCTTTAACTACGAGCAGTACTTC	TRBJ2-7	NA	TRBV3-1/TRBV3-2	NA
CASSYGGNNEQFF	TGTGCCAGCAGTTACGGAGGAAACAATGAGCAGTTCTTC	TRBJ2-1	once	TRBV6-5	NA
CASSQAPRGGTNEKLFF	TGCGCCAGCAGCCAGGCCCCGAGGGGGGGTACTAATGAAAAACTGTTTTTT	TRBJ1-4	NA	TRBV4-3	NA
CASSLGLGETQYF	TGTGCCAGCAGCTTAGGGCTAGGAGAGACCCAGTACTTC	TRBJ2-5	NA	TRBV7-2	NA
CASSHERGGASDTQYF	TGTGCCAGCAGCCACGAACGCGGGGGGGCGTCGGATACGCAGTATTTT	TRBJ2-3	NA	TRBV4-2	TRBD2
CASSLQGNQPQHF	TGTGCCAGCAGCTTGCAGGGGAATCAGCCCCAGCATTTT	TRBJ1-5	NA	TRBV11-2	NA
CASSHQIDEQFF	TGCGCCAGCAGCCACCAGATCGATGAGCAGTTCTTC	TRBJ2-1	NA	TRBV5-1	NA
CASSVGRLAGGNSPYNEQFF	TGTGCCAGCAGCGTAGGAAGGCTAGCGGGGGGAAATAGCCCCTACAATGAGCAGTTCTTC	TRBJ2-1	NA	TRBV9	TRBD2